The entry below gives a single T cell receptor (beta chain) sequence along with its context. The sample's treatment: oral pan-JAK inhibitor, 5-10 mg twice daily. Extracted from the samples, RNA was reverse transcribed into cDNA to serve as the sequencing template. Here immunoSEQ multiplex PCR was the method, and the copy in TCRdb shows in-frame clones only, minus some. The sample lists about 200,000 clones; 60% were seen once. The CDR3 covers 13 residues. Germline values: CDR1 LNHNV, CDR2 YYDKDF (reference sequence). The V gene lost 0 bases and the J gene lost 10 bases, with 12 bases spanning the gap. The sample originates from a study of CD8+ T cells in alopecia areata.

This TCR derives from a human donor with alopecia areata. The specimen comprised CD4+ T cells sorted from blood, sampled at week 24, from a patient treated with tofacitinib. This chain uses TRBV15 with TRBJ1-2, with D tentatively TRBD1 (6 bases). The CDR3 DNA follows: TGTGCCACCAGCAGAGATGGGAGGGGGTTCTACACCTTC. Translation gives CATSRDGRGFYTF.